The T cell receptor (beta chain) described here comes from a study of T-cell reconstitution after alpha-beta-depleted transplantation in children. The library targeted TCRbeta and was prepared with unique molecular identifiers. TCRdb called the PCR reads again in MiXCR, with one record for every CDR3 protein. The data hold a few hundred thousand distinct CDR3 sequences, with around a tenth observed a single time. In its sample, this clonotype was seen a few times. Trimming at V came to 4 bases and at J to 0 bases, leaving 9 bases not matched to a gene. The CDR3 is made up of 17 amino acids. The germline gives CDR1 SGDLS, CDR2 YYNGEE.

This receptor was identified in a human donor who donated a stem cell graft to a child with acute lymphoblastic leukemia. The chain combines TRBV9 with TRBJ2-1, with 8 bases lining up with TRBD2. Sequencing used PBMCs from the stem cell graft donor, obtained from the stem cell graft. The CDR3 is CASSMIAGSSSYNEQFF. CDR3 DNA: TGTGCCAGCAGCATGATAGCGGGATCGAGCTCCTACAATGAGCAGTTCTTC.